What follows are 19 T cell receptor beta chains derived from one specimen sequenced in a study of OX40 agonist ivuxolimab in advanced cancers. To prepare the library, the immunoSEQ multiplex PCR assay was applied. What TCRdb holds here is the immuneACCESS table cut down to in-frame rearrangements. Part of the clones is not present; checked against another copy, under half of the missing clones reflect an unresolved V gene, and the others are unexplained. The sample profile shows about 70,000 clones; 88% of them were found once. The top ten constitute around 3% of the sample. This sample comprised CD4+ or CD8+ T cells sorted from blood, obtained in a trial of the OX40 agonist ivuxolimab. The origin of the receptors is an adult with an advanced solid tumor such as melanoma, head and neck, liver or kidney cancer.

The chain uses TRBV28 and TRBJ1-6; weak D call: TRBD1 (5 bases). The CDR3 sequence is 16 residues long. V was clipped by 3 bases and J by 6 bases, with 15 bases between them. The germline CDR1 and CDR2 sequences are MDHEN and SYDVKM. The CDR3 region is CASSFPAGNGNSPLHF. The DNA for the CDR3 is TGTGCCAGCAGTTTCCCGGCAGGGAATGGTAATTCACCCCTCCACTTT.

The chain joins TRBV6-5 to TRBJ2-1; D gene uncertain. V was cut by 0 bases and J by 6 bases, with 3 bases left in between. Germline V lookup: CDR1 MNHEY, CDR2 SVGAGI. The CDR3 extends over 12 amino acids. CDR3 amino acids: CASSYSSNEQFF. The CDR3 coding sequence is TGTGCCAGCAGTTACTCTAGCAATGAGCAGTTCTTC.

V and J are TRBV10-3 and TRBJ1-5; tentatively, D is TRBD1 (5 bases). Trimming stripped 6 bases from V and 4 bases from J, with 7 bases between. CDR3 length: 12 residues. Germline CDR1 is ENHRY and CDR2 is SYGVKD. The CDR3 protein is CAISGGNQPQHF. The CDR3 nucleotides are TGTGCCATCAGCGGGGGTAATCAGCCCCAGCATTTT.

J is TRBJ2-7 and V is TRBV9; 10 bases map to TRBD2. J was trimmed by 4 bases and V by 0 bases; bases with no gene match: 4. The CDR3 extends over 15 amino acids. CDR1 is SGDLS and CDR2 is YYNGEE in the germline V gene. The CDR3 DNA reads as TGTGCCAGCAGCGTAGAAGCTAGCGGGAGTTACGAGCAGTACTTC. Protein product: CASSVEASGSYEQYF.

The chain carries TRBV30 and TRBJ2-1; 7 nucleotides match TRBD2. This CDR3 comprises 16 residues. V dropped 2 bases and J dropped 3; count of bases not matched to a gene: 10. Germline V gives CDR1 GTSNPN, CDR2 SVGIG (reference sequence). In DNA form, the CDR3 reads TGTGCCTGGAGTTCTAGCGGACTGGTGGGCTACAATGAGCAGTTCTTC. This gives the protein CAWSSSGLVGYNEQFF.

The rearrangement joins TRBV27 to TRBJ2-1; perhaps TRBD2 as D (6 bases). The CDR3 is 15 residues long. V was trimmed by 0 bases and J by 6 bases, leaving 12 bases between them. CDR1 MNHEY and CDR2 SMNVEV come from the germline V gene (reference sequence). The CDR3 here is CASSLSLSGVNEQFF. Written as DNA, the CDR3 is TGTGCCAGCAGTTTATCCCTTTCGGGGGTCAATGAGCAGTTCTTC.

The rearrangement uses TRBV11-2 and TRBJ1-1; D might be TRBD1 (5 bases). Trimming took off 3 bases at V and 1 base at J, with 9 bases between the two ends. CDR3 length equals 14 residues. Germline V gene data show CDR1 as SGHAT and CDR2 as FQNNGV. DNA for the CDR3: TGTGCCAGCAGCTTCCAAGGGACGAACACTGAAGCTTTCTTT. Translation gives CASSFQGTNTEAFF.

As DNA, the CDR3 is TGTGCCAGCAGTGAAATCCCCCCAGGGGTGCTCTACGAGCAGTACTTC. This sequence encodes CASSEIPPGVLYEQYF. V usage is TRBV6-1 and J usage is TRBJ2-7, with D perhaps TRBD1 (6 bases). The CDR3 is 16 amino acids. The germline gives CDR1 MNHNS, CDR2 SASEGT. Trimming stripped 2 bases from V and 3 bases from J, with 17 bases between.

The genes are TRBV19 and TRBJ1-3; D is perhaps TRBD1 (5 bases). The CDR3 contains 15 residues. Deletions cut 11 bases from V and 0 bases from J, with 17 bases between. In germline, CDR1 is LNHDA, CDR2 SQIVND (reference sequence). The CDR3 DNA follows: TGTGCCGGACGCAAGACAGCTCTCTCTGGAAACACCATATATTTT. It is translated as CAGRKTALSGNTIYF.

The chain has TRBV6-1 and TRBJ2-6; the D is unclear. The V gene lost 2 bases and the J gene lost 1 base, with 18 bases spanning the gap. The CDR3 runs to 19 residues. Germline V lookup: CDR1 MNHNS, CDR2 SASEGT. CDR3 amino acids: CASSEKWGLPESGANVLTF. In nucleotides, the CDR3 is TGTGCCAGCAGTGAAAAGTGGGGTTTACCCGAATCTGGGGCCAACGTCCTGACTTTC.

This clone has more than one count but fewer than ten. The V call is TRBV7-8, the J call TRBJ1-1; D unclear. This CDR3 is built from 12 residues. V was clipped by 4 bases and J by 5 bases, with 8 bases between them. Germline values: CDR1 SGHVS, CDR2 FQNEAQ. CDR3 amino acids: CASSSTQTEAFF. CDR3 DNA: TGTGCCAGCAGCTCTACACAGACTGAAGCTTTCTTT.

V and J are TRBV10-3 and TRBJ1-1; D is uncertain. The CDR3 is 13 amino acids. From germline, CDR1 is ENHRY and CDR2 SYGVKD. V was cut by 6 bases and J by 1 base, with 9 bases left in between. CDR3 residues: CAIRMHPNTEAFF. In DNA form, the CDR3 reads TGTGCCATCAGAATGCACCCGAACACTGAAGCTTTCTTT.

In nucleotides, the CDR3 is TGTGCCAGCAGCGTAGGGGGAAGTGGCTACACCTTC. Its translation is CASSVGGSGYTF. The V gene is TRBV9, the J gene TRBJ1-2; no clear D. Germline CDR1 and CDR2: SGDLS and YYNGEE. Trimming pared 0 bases from V and 7 bases from J, leaving 7 bases between. The CDR3 length is 12 residues. Combining the CDR3 with reference TRBV9 and TRBJ1-2 gives the whole variable domain DSGVTQTPKHLITATGQRVTLRCSPRSGDLSVYWYQQSLDQGLQFLIQYYNGEERAKGNILERFSAQQFPDLHSELNLSSLELGDSALYFCASSVGGSGYTFGSGTRLTVV.

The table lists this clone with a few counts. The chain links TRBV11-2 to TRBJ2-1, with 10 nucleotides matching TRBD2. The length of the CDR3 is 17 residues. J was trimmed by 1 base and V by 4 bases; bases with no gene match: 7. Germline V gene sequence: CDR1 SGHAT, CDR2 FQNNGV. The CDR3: CASSSSKRGGSYNEQFF. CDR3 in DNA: TGTGCCAGCAGCTCGTCAAAGCGGGGGGGATCCTACAATGAGCAGTTCTTC.

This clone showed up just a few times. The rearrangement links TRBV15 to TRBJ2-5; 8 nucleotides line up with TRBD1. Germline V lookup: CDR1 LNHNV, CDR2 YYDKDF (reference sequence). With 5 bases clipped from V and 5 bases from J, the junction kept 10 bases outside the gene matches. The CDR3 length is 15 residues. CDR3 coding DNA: TGTGCCACCAGCCCCGGGCAGGGGGCGGTGGAGACCCAGTACTTC. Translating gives CATSPGQGAVETQYF.

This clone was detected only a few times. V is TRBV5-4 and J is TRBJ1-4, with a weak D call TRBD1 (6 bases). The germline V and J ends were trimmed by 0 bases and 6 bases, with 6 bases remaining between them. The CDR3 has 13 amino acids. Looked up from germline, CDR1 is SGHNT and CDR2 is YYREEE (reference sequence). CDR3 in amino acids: CASSLDRDEKLFF. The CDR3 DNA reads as TGTGCCAGCAGCTTGGACAGGGATGAAAAACTGTTTTTT.

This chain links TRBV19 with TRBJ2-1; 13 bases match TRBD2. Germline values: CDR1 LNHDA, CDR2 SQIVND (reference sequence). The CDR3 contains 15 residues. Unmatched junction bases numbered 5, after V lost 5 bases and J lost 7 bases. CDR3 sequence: CASSLTSGRANEQFF. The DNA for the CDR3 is TGTGCCAGTAGTCTCACTAGCGGGAGGGCGAATGAGCAGTTCTTC.

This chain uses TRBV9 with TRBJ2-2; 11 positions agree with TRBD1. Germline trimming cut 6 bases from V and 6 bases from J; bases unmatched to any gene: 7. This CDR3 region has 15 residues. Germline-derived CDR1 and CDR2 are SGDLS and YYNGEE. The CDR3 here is CASIRDRGNSGELFF. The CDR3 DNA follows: TGTGCCAGCATCCGGGACAGGGGGAATTCCGGGGAGCTGTTTTTT.

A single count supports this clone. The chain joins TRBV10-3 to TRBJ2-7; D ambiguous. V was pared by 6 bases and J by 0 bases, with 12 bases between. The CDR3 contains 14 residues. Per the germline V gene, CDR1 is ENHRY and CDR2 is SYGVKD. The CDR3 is CAIRTDLASYEQYF. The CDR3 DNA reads TGTGCCATCAGGACTGACCTGGCCTCCTACGAGCAGTACTTC.